This is a list of T cell receptor beta chains from one sample in a study of T-cell memory formation after mild COVID-19. In TCRdb, the 5' RACE reads were re-called with MiXCR into one record per CDR3 protein. The data hold 350,000 to 450,000 distinct CDR3 sequences, with approximately 20% observed a single time. The sample was PBMCs or a T cell subset sorted from them (not recorded which). The receptors were sampled from an adult woman who had mild COVID-19 (a few samples of this study predate the infection). Cell type and time point are not known. Each CDR3 is given with its conserved first and last residue. D genes are given only for firm matches. Size is omitted from some rows. Given values are once, few, many or a class for expanded clones.

many	.	TRBV5-1	17	TRBJ2-4	TGCGCCAGCAGCAGTCGAGTTCTGGACGGGTCCAAAAACATTCAGTACTTC	CASSSRVLDGSKNIQYF
.	TRBD1	TRBV5-1	14	TRBJ2-5	TGCGCCAGCAGCTCCGGGACAGTTAAAGAGACCCAGTACTTC	CASSSGTVKETQYF
.	.	TRBV10-3	15	TRBJ2-2	TGTGCCATCAGTGTGAGTCTAACCAACACCGGGGAGCTGTTTTTT	CAISVSLTNTGELFF
.	.	TRBV12-3/TRBV12-4	12	TRBJ1-4	TGTGCCAGCAGTGTACCCAGGGGTCAACTGTTTTTT	CASSVPRGQLFF
.	.	TRBV5-1	16	TRBJ2-5	TGCGCCAGCAGCTTGAGCGAGGGGCGGTCTGGGGAGACCCAGTACTTC	CASSLSEGRSGETQYF
.	.	TRBV2	14	TRBJ2-7	TGTGCCAGCACCGGACAGACGAGCTCCTACGAGCAGTACTTC	CASTGQTSSYEQYF
.	.	TRBV20-1	13	TRBJ2-3	TGCAGTGCTAGATCAGGGGGCACAGATACGCAGTATTTT	CSARSGGTDTQYF
.	TRBD2	TRBV24-1	16	TRBJ2-1	TGTGCCACCGGGGCGGGAGGGCCCAGCTCCTACAATGAGCAGTTCTTC	CATGAGGPSSYNEQFF
.	.	TRBV9	15	TRBJ1-2	TGTGCCAGCAGCGTAGTGCCAGGGGCGGACTATGGCTACACCTTC	CASSVVPGADYGYTF
.	.	TRBV12-3/TRBV12-4	12	TRBJ2-2	TGTGCCAGCAGTTTAAGCTACAAGGAGCTGTTTTTT	CASSLSYKELFF
few	.	TRBV12-3/TRBV12-4	13	TRBJ2-5	TGTGCCAGCAGGACTCTAGGAGGGGAGACCCAGTACTTC	CASRTLGGETQYF
.	TRBD1	TRBV18	14	TRBJ2-2	TGTGCCAGCTCGCCAAACAGGGGGACCGGGGAGCTGTTTTTT	CASSPNRGTGELFF
few	TRBD1	TRBV20-1	14	TRBJ1-1	TGCAGTGCTCCTTTACAACAGGGGGGTGCTGAAGCTTTCTTT	CSAPLQQGGAEAFF
.	TRBD1	TRBV12-3/TRBV12-4	16	TRBJ2-5	TGTGCCAGCAGTTCGTCCGGGACAGGGAACTCAGAGACCCAGTACTTC	CASSSSGTGNSETQYF